The 19 T cell receptor beta chains in this list originate from one sample, sequenced in a study of blood T cell repertoires in COVID-19. Assay used: immunoSEQ multiplex PCR; TCRdb lists only in-frame clones, some missing. The data hold 270,000 or so clones, with about 80% observed a single time. Sequencing was performed on peripheral blood. The source is a woman in her 50s who had recovered from COVID-19.

This chain connects TRBV6-5 to TRBJ2-7, with a weak D call TRBD1 (6 bases). CDR1 is MNHEY and CDR2 is SVGAGI in the germline V gene. The CDR3 is 13 amino acids. Trimming took 6 bases from V and 6 from J, leaving 15 bases between them. CDR3 residues: CASSGTSLGEQYF. The DNA of the CDR3 is TGTGCCAGCAGCGGGACAAGCTTAGGCGAGCAGTACTTC.

V is TRBV3-1 (or the pseudogene TRBV3-2) and J is TRBJ2-1, with 11 nucleotides matching TRBD2. This CDR3 has 19 amino acids. CDR1 is LGHDT and CDR2 is YNNKEL in the germline V gene (reference sequence). V lost 4 bases to trimming and J lost 0 bases; unmatched junction nucleotides: 11. CDR3 nucleotides: TGTGCCAGCAGCCTTAACGGGGCTAGCGGGGGGAGCTCCTACAATGAGCAGTTCTTC. Translated: CASSLNGASGGSSYNEQFF.

The chain links TRBV6-6 to TRBJ2-7, with D maybe TRBD2 (5 bases). Germline CDR1 MNHNY, CDR2 SVGAGI (reference sequence). The CDR3 has 15 amino acids. V lost 8 bases, J lost 3 bases, and 20 bases lay in between. CDR3 in amino acids: CASRKETYEGYEQYF. CDR3 sequence (DNA): TGTGCCAGCCGAAAAGAAACCTATGAGGGCTACGAGCAGTACTTC.

The chain is built from TRBV3-1 (or the pseudogene TRBV3-2) and TRBJ2-5; 9 bases are a match to TRBD2. The CDR3 covers 16 residues. The germline gives CDR1 LGHDT, CDR2 YNNKEL (reference sequence). V shed 1 base, J shed 1 base, and the junction held 4 bases outside the gene matches. The CDR3 coding sequence is TGTGCCAGCAGCCAAGGGTCTAGCGGGGTCCAAGAGACCCAGTACTTC. Translation gives CASSQGSSGVQETQYF.

This chain joins TRBV4-3 and TRBJ1-1; tentative D call: TRBD1 (6 bases). V lost 1 base, J lost 1 base, and 10 bases lay in between. CDR1 LGHNA and CDR2 YSLEER come from the germline V gene. The CDR3 sequence is 15 residues long. The CDR3 region has the DNA TGCGCCAGCAGCCAAGGGGGACATCGGAACACTGAAGCTTTCTTT. Its protein is CASSQGGHRNTEAFF.

This chain uses TRBV6-5 with TRBJ1-5; 7 nucleotides match TRBD1. The ends lost 10 bases at V and 3 bases at J; junction bases unmatched: 9. Germline-derived CDR1 and CDR2 are MNHEY and SVGAGI. This CDR3 has 14 residues. The CDR3 DNA is TGTGCCAACAGGAGGACAGGCGACAATCAGCCCCAGCATTTT. Translated: CANRRTGDNQPQHF.

This clone was observed a single time. V is TRBV5-1 and J is TRBJ2-5; 7 nucleotides agree with TRBD1. Trimming cost V 4 bases and J 7 bases; bases outside gene matches: 16. This CDR3 contains 16 residues. The germline V gene has CDR1 SGHRS and CDR2 YFSETQ. The CDR3 reads CASSPSKGAARGTQYF. For the CDR3, the DNA is TGCGCCAGCAGCCCCTCGAAGGGGGCGGCAAGAGGGACCCAGTACTTC.

This clone has a single count. This chain connects TRBV27 to TRBJ2-3; 14 bases agree with TRBD2. The CDR3 is made up of 17 amino acids. The trim removed 4 bases at V and 4 bases at J, leaving 7 bases unmatched. Germline V gene lookup returns CDR1 MNHEY and CDR2 SMNVEV (reference sequence). This CDR3 reads CASSSRLAGGPPDTQYF. The CDR3 DNA reads TGTGCCAGCAGTTCTAGACTAGCGGGAGGGCCGCCAGATACGCAGTATTTT.

The chain links TRBV6-6 to TRBJ1-2, with 12 nucleotides matching TRBD1. The CDR3 spans 14 residues. V was clipped by 4 bases and J by 7 bases; unmatched bases: 4. The germline V gene has CDR1 MNHNY and CDR2 SVGAGI (reference sequence). For the CDR3, the DNA is TGTGCCAGCAGTTTGGGGACAGGGGGCGTTGGCTACACCTTC. Translated, it gives CASSLGTGGVGYTF.

J is TRBJ2-7 and V is TRBV27, with TRBD2 identical over 9 bases. The V gene's germline CDR1 is MNHEY and CDR2 SMNVEV (reference sequence). The length of the CDR3 is 15 residues. V shed 7 bases, J shed 1 base, and the junction held 8 bases outside the gene matches. Here the CDR3 reads CASKPSAGGSYEQYF. In DNA, the CDR3 is TGTGCCAGCAAACCCTCAGCGGGGGGATCCTACGAGCAGTACTTC.

V gene TRBV19 combines with J gene TRBJ2-1, with 11 bases that match TRBD2. CDR1 is LNHDA and CDR2 is SQIVND in the germline V gene (reference sequence). There are 15 residues in the CDR3. V was pared by 6 bases and J by 6 bases, with 7 bases of the junction left unmatched. CDR3 region: CASSAEGLAVNEQFF. The CDR3 DNA sequence: TGTGCCAGTAGCGCCGAGGGACTAGCGGTCAATGAGCAGTTCTTC.

V is TRBV28 and J is TRBJ2-1; 8 positions match TRBD1. Germline-derived CDR1 and CDR2 are MDHEN and SYDVKM. The CDR3 sequence is 14 residues long. Germline trimming cut 11 bases from V and 8 bases from J; bases unmatched to any gene: 14. Written as DNA, the CDR3 is TGTGCCGTCCATGGACAGGGAGTCGGCGATGAGCAGTTCTTC. It codes for CAVHGQGVGDEQFF.

To note about this clone: Its ends do not fully match the called genes, so a read error is possible. The CDR3 region is CATARRGGSVF. In DNA form, the CDR3 reads TGTGCCACTGCAAGACGGGGGGGCAGTGTCTTC. The chain links TRBV12-3 or TRBV12-4 to TRBJ2-1; 8 positions agree with TRBD2. The CDR3 is 11 amino acids.

The chain recombines TRBV7-3 with TRBJ2-7, with D perhaps TRBD1 (7 bases). Germline loops: CDR1 SGHTA, CDR2 FQGTGA. The CDR3 sequence is 15 residues long. Trimming left V 3 bases short and J 0 bases short, with 12 bases between. The CDR3 DNA follows: TGTGCCAGCAGCTTCGCAGGGGGGAACTCCTACGAGCAGTACTTC. As protein: CASSFAGGNSYEQYF.

The chain couples TRBV12-3 or TRBV12-4 to TRBJ1-2; D is ambiguous. V was trimmed by 3 bases and J by 3 bases, leaving 5 bases between them. The CDR3 runs to 12 residues. The CDR3 DNA reads TGTGCCAGCAGTTTGCGGGACTATGGCTACACCTTC. Amino acid sequence: CASSLRDYGYTF.

This chain connects TRBV7-2 to TRBJ1-1; D is ambiguous. The CDR3 extends over 14 amino acids. Germline V gene lookup returns CDR1 SGHTA and CDR2 FQGNSA. V lost 5 bases, J lost 3 bases, and 13 bases lay in between. CDR3 coding DNA: TGTGCCAGCAGCCCTCAGGCCGGGGACACTGAAGCTTTCTTT. Its protein product is CASSPQAGDTEAFF.

This clone was seen a few times. The chain links TRBV28 to TRBJ1-3; 10 nucleotides agree with TRBD1. J was trimmed by 2 bases and V by 5 bases; bases with no gene match: 3. CDR3 size: 15 residues. Germline V gives CDR1 MDHEN, CDR2 SYDVKM. The CDR3: CASSEGQGTGNTIYF. The CDR3 region has the DNA TGTGCCAGCAGTGAGGGACAGGGGACTGGAAACACCATATATTTT.

This sequence joins TRBV7-8 and TRBJ2-7, with 9 bases lining up with TRBD1. The germline CDR1 and CDR2 sequences are SGHVS and FQNEAQ. CDR3 length equals 14 residues. Trimming cost V 1 base and J 3 bases; bases outside gene matches: 1. The CDR3 reads CASSLGQGGYEQYF. The CDR3 bases are TGTGCCAGCAGCTTAGGACAGGGGGGCTACGAGCAGTACTTC.

The chain carries TRBV27 and TRBJ2-7; 8 bases line up with TRBD1. Trimming cost V 4 bases and J 5 bases; bases outside gene matches: 13. Germline-derived CDR1 and CDR2 are MNHEY and SMNVEV (reference sequence). The CDR3 has 16 residues. Here the CDR3 reads CASSSPRGRLVDEQYF. The CDR3 nucleotides are TGTGCCAGCAGTTCCCCCAGGGGGCGTCTAGTAGACGAGCAGTACTTC.